The 17 T cell receptor beta chains given below trace back to one sample, sequenced in a study of TIL therapy for anti-PD-1-resistant metastatic lung cancer. The libraries were made with immunoSEQ v3. Libraries were prepared by immunoSEQ multiplex PCR; TCRdb keeps only in-frame clonotypes and omits some of them. The profile shows tens of thousands of clones, 65% to 90% of them singletons. Time point of the sample: pre-treatment sample, taken before nivolumab and TIL therapy. Sample: blood, taken at baseline. All receptors come from a person aged 30 to 80 with non-small cell lung cancer.

This chain uses TRBV19 with TRBJ2-6, with TRBD2 matching over 8 bases. J lost 0 bases, V lost 7 bases, and 8 bases had no gene match. Germline V lookup: CDR1 LNHDA, CDR2 SQIVND (reference sequence). This CDR3 has 17 residues. CDR3 nucleotide sequence: TGTGCCAGTAATCGGGCTAGCGGGTACTCTGGGGCCAACGTCCTGACTTTC. It codes for CASNRASGYSGANVLTF.

The chain joins TRBV5-1 to TRBJ1-4; D gene unclear. V lost 1 base, J lost 5 bases, and 9 bases lay in between. This CDR3 has 14 amino acids. Germline loops: CDR1 SGHRS, CDR2 YFSETQ. The CDR3 sequence is CASSLMGSNEKLFF. CDR3 DNA: TGCGCCAGCAGCTTGATGGGATCCAATGAAAAACTGTTTTTT.

For the CDR3, the DNA is TGTGCCTGGGAAAACGGGTTGACAGGGCAGAACACTGAAGCTTTCTTT. It translates to CAWENGLTGQNTEAFF. The gene calls are TRBV30 and TRBJ1-1; 7 bases agree with TRBD1. Germline trimming cut 5 bases from V and 1 base from J; bases unmatched to any gene: 13. Germline loops: CDR1 GTSNPN, CDR2 SVGIG (reference sequence). This CDR3 is 16 amino acids long.

This clone occurred a few times. The genes are TRBV2 and TRBJ1-1; D remains ambiguous. From germline, CDR1 is SNHLY and CDR2 FYNNEI. The V end was cut by 6 bases, the J end by 1 base, with 12 bases between. The CDR3 consists of 14 residues. CDR3 in DNA: TGTGCCAGCAGGGTTTTACCAGGGAACACTGAAGCTTTCTTT. Translated: CASRVLPGNTEAFF.

This sequence joins TRBV7-9 and TRBJ2-5, with 9 nucleotides matching TRBD1. This CDR3 spans 14 amino acids. Germline V CDR1 and CDR2: SEHNR, FQNEAQ (reference sequence). V dropped 7 bases and J dropped 5; count of bases not matched to a gene: 8. The CDR3 loop is CASTSTGGDETQYF. The CDR3 coding sequence is TGTGCCAGCACCTCGACAGGGGGAGACGAGACCCAGTACTTC.

The V and J genes are TRBV3-1 (or the pseudogene TRBV3-2) and TRBJ1-2; 7 bases align to TRBD1. The germline gives CDR1 LGHDT, CDR2 YNNKEL (reference sequence). The CDR3 totals 13 residues. Unmatched junction bases numbered 6, after V lost 9 bases and J lost 2 bases. CDR3 sequence (DNA): TGTGCCAGACATAGGGGGCGCAACTATGGCTACACCTTC. Translated: CARHRGRNYGYTF.

The chain joins TRBV6-5 to TRBJ2-5; 7 positions agree with TRBD2. Trimming removed 0 bases from V and 3 bases from J; junction bases left unmatched: 1. Germline loops: CDR1 MNHEY, CDR2 SVGAGI. The CDR3 covers 14 residues. This chain's CDR3 is CASSYSGGEETQYF. DNA of the CDR3: TGTGCCAGCAGTTACTCGGGGGGGGAAGAGACCCAGTACTTC.

The J gene is TRBJ2-7, the V gene TRBV7-9; unclear D gene. The CDR3 runs 12 residues. CDR1 and CDR2 from the germline V gene are SEHNR and FQNEAQ (reference sequence). Trimming removed 5 bases from V and 4 bases from J, with 9 bases in between. The CDR3 protein is CASSRISYEQYF. CDR3 nucleotides: TGTGCCAGCAGCCGCATAAGTTACGAGCAGTACTTC.

This rearrangement joins TRBV3-1 (or the pseudogene TRBV3-2) to TRBJ1-5; 8 nucleotides agree with TRBD1. The CDR3 spans 16 residues. Germline lookup yields CDR1 LGHDT and CDR2 YNNKEL (reference sequence). V lost 1 base to trimming and J lost 7 bases; unmatched junction nucleotides: 9. Here the CDR3 reads CASSQAAGGVRQPQHF. CDR3 DNA: TGTGCCAGCAGCCAAGCGGCAGGGGGCGTCCGACAGCCCCAGCATTTT.

The V gene is TRBV30, the J gene TRBJ2-7; 9 nucleotides align to TRBD2. J lost 3 bases, V lost 3 bases, and 6 bases had no gene match. The CDR3 has 14 amino acids. Germline-derived CDR1 and CDR2 are GTSNPN and SVGIG (reference sequence). The CDR3 is CAWRRAGGSYEQYF. The CDR3 coding sequence is TGTGCCTGGAGACGAGCGGGGGGAAGCTACGAGCAGTACTTC.

The CDR3 bases are TGCGCCAGCAGTGAGTCGATTAGGGGGCTCTTGTTATACGAGCAGTACTTC. Translation gives CASSESIRGLLLYEQYF. The chain joins TRBV10-1 to TRBJ2-7, with 7 bases aligning to TRBD1. The J segment lost 4 bases and the V segment lost 0 bases, leaving 12 bases of the junction unmatched. CDR1 is WNHNN and CDR2 is SYGVQD in the germline V gene (reference sequence). The CDR3 sequence is 17 residues long.

The chain carries TRBV5-8 and TRBJ2-3; 10 bases agree with TRBD1. Germline-derived CDR1 and CDR2 are SGHTS and YDEGEE. The CDR3 contains 14 residues. Trimming at V came to 4 bases and at J to 4 bases, leaving 3 bases not matched to a gene. CDR3 bases: TGTGCCAGCAGCCCGGGACAGGGGCCAGATACGCAGTATTTT. Translation gives CASSPGQGPDTQYF.

This clone occurred once. The chain's CDR3 is CASSQIRHSSYNEQFF. The CDR3 nucleotides read TGTGCCAGCAGCCAAATAAGACATAGCTCCTACAATGAGCAGTTCTTC. This chain links TRBV3-1 (or the pseudogene TRBV3-2) with TRBJ2-1; D unclear. V was clipped by 2 bases and J by 0 bases, with 11 bases between them. There are 16 residues in the CDR3. Germline CDR1 reads LGHDT; CDR2 reads YNNKEL (reference sequence).

The rearrangement joins TRBV6-5 to TRBJ2-7; 7 bases fit TRBD2. The CDR3 loop spans 16 amino acids. Trimming cost V 3 bases and J 0 bases; bases outside gene matches: 8. Per germline, CDR1 MNHEY and CDR2 SVGAGI. Written as DNA, the CDR3 is TGTGCCAGCAGTTATGGGGAGGGGACTTACTCCTACGAGCAGTACTTC. Its translation is CASSYGEGTYSYEQYF.

The V and J genes are TRBV10-2 and TRBJ1-6, with D maybe TRBD1 (5 bases). V was cut by 6 bases and J by 8 bases, with 20 bases left in between. Germline V lookup: CDR1 WSHSY, CDR2 SAAADI. The CDR3 loop spans 16 amino acids. Here the CDR3 reads CASSPNGDLRHSPLHF. For the CDR3, the DNA is TGCGCCAGCAGCCCCAATGGGGACTTAAGACATTCACCCCTCCACTTT.

This chain links TRBV3-1 (or the pseudogene TRBV3-2) with TRBJ2-5; a weak D match, TRBD1 (8 bases). The CDR3 is 16 residues long. CDR1 and CDR2 (germline): LGHDT, YNNKEL (reference sequence). V was cut by 2 bases and J by 3 bases, with 16 bases left in between. The CDR3 region has the DNA TGTGCCAGCAGCCAATCGACAGGGGAGGGAAAAGAGACCCAGTACTTC. Translation: CASSQSTGEGKETQYF.

This clone has a handful of counts. The V gene is TRBV7-2, the J gene TRBJ2-4, with 15 bases lining up with TRBD2. Germline CDR1 and CDR2: SGHTA and FQGNSA. The V and J ends lost 6 bases and 5 bases, in that order; junction bases with no gene match: 2. This CDR3 comprises 15 residues. The CDR3 DNA is TGTGCCAGCAGTCGGACTAGCGGGAGGGAAAACATTCAGTACTTC. This codes for CASSRTSGRENIQYF.